This T cell receptor (beta chain) was sequenced in a study of shared clonotypes between healthy human individuals. Study details: A couple of women and a few men aged 18 to 49 made up the donors.

Naive CD8 cells lacked CD45RO and underwent positive selection for CCR7, leaving out terminally differentiated effector memory CD45RA+ cells. Study-level results: Larger estimated richness was generally seen in naive subsets than in memory subsets.

In regard to this clone: No antigen is known for it.

CDR3 length: 14 amino acids. The V end lost 6 bases, the J end lost 2 bases, and 10 bases lay between the germline ends. Germline loops: CDR1 MNHEY, CDR2 SVGAGI. An even split of each subset's genomic DNA across several immunoSEQ plates was performed. TCRdb's copy holds only in-frame clones and misses some; the assay was immunoSEQ multiplex PCR. The sample shows around 610,000 clones, about 96% of them seen only once. The gene calls are TRBV6-5 and TRBJ2-2, with D possibly called TRBD1 or TRBD2 (5 bases each). This clonotype was obtained from a woman in her twenties or thirties in good health. What was sequenced was naive CD8+ T cells sorted from blood. The CDR3 loop reads CASSGTSNTGELFF. The CDR3 DNA reads TGTGCCAGCAGCGGGACCAGCAACACCGGGGAGCTGTTTTTT.